The T cell receptor (beta chain) under discussion was sequenced for a study of T-cell memory formation after mild COVID-19. The study, taken as a whole, reports: Day 37-peaking second-wave clones had unconfirmed SARS-CoV-2 specificity. CD4/CD8 balance characterized clones contracting day 15 to 85, and CD4+ skew characterized later expanders.

Researchers used 5'RACE with constant-segment primers to make TCR alpha and TCR beta cDNA libraries that carry sample barcodes and UMIs. Via MiXCR, TCRdb re-called the 5' RACE reads, giving one row per CDR3 protein. The table records under 300,000 distinct CDR3 sequences, approximately 10% of them present only once. As regards this clonotype: As yet, its antigen is unknown.

CDR1 and CDR2 (germline): MGHRA, YSYEKL. V was cut by 4 bases and J by 5 bases, with 14 bases left in between. The CDR3 spans 14 residues. This chain connects TRBV4-1 to TRBJ2-5, with a possible D match to TRBD2 (5 bases). Material for sequencing was PBMCs or a T cell subset sorted from them (not recorded which). The clonotype was recovered from a man aged 18 to 30 who had mild COVID-19 (a few samples of this study predate the infection). Cell type and time point are not known. The CDR3 loop reads CASSLQGPGETQYF. The CDR3 DNA sequence: TGCGCCAGCAGCCTGCAAGGCCCGGGGGAGACCCAGTACTTC.